Here is one TCR beta chain with its context. Its specificity is unknown. CD4+ T cell isolation took place after 10 days of culture. It was between March and December 2020 that the person had a SARS-CoV-2 infection confirmed by PCR. This CDR3 is built from 13 residues. Deletions cut 7 bases from V and 0 bases from J, with 7 bases between. Germline values: CDR1 LNHDA, CDR2 SQIVND (reference sequence). This entry comes from a study of vaccination effects on CD4 cells after COVID-19. TCRdb keeps only in-frame clones here, not all; method: immunoSEQ multiplex PCR. The sample carries about 46,000 clones, roughly 72% recorded once.

The rearrangement links TRBV19 to TRBJ1-5, with D possibly TRBD1 on 5 matching bases. Sample: CD4+ T cells from PBMCs cultured without peptide, taken before COVID-19 vaccination. The sequence was obtained from a human donor who had a prior SARS-CoV-2 infection. The CDR3 DNA is TGTGCCAGTAAAGACAGTAGCAATCAGCCCCAGCATTTT. Translating gives CASKDSSNQPQHF.